Presented here are 13 T cell receptor beta chains from one specimen sequenced in a study of T cell responses to AZD1222 COVID-19 vaccine. Here immunoSEQ multiplex PCR was the method, and the copy in TCRdb shows in-frame clones only, minus some. This table has roughly 150,000 clones, about nine tenths appearing once. The input for sequencing was peripheral blood, taken on day 0 of AZD1222 vaccination. Receptors were obtained from an adult in good health.

This sequence joins TRBV30 and TRBJ1-1; no clear D. Trimming left V 0 bases short and J 6 bases short, with 5 bases between. Germline V gives CDR1 GTSNPN, CDR2 SVGIG (reference sequence). The CDR3 consists of 11 residues. The CDR3 DNA sequence: TGTGCCTGGAGTGTCCGGTCTGAAGCTTTCTTT. It translates to CAWSVRSEAFF. Variable domain in full (rest from reference TRBV30 and TRBJ1-1): SQTIHQWPATLVQPVGSPLSLECTVEGTSNPNLYWYRQAAGRGLQLLFYSVGIGQISSEVPQNLSASRPQDRQFILSSKKLLLSDSGFYLCAWSVRSEAFFGQGTRLTVV.

The CDR3 loop reads CASSQGIGYQETQYF. The CDR3 region has the DNA TGCGCCAGCAGCCAAGGGATCGGGTACCAAGAGACCCAGTACTTC. J is TRBJ2-5 and V is TRBV4-3; no firm D call. Trimming removed 1 base at V and 0 bases at J, with 9 bases between. The CDR3 is 15 amino acids. CDR1 and CDR2 from the germline V gene are LGHNA and YSLEER.

V gene TRBV18 combines with J gene TRBJ2-7; TRBD1 or TRBD2 may be the D gene (5 bases each). Germline V gene sequence: CDR1 KGHSH, CDR2 LQKENI. The CDR3 contains 13 residues. Between the trimmed V and J ends, which lost 6 bases and 5 bases, there was a span of 14 bases. CDR3 coding DNA: TGTGCCAGCTCGGTCGGGACGAAGGACGAGCAGTACTTC. Protein product: CASSVGTKDEQYF. The whole variable domain, remainder taken from reference TRBV18 and TRBJ2-7, is NAGVMQNPRHLVRRRGQEARLRCSPMKGHSHVYWYRQLPEEGLKFMVYLQKENIIDESGMPKERFSAEFPKEGPSILRIQQVVRGDSAAYFCASSVGTKDEQYFGPGTRLTVT.

V usage is TRBV3-1 (or the pseudogene TRBV3-2) and J usage is TRBJ2-7; D ambiguous. V shed 3 bases and J shed 1 base, with 13 bases lying between them. CDR3 length: 15 amino acids. The V gene's germline CDR1 is LGHDT and CDR2 YNNKEL (reference sequence). CDR3 region: CASSQRSRASYEQYF. CDR3 nucleotide sequence: TGTGCCAGCAGCCAGCGATCACGAGCGTCCTACGAGCAGTACTTC.

V and J are TRBV11-2 and TRBJ2-1; 9 bases are shared with TRBD1. Losses at the gene ends were 4 bases for V and 9 bases for J; bases not matched to a gene: 7. This CDR3 is built from 14 residues. CDR1 is SGHAT and CDR2 is FQNNGV in the germline V gene. The CDR3 DNA reads TGTGCCAGCAGCTCGGGGACAGGGACCTTTGAGCAGTTCTTC. Its protein is CASSSGTGTFEQFF.

The chain uses TRBV11-3 and TRBJ1-2; no firm D call. Trimming removed 5 bases at V and 2 bases at J, with 21 bases between. The CDR3 consists of 17 residues. CDR1 SGHNT and CDR2 YENEEA come from the germline V gene. In DNA, the CDR3 is TGTGCCAGCAGCAAGCCCCCCAACATGATAGGCAACTATGGCTACACCTTC. It translates to CASSKPPNMIGNYGYTF. The entire variable domain, with the rest obtained from reference TRBV11-3 and TRBJ1-2, is as follows: EAGVVQSPRYKIIEKKQPVAFWCNPISGHNTLYWYLQNLGQGPELLIRYENEEAVDDSQLPKDRFSAERLKGVDSTLKIQPAELGDSAVYLCASSKPPNMIGNYGYTFGSGTRLTVV.

This chain uses TRBV7-2 with TRBJ2-7, with 7 bases lining up with TRBD1. Germline V lookup: CDR1 SGHTA, CDR2 FQGNSA. V lost 5 bases to trimming and J lost 2 bases; unmatched junction nucleotides: 6. The CDR3 has 14 residues. DNA for the CDR3: TGTGCCAGCAGCACCTCGACAGGGACCTACGAGCAGTACTTC. Translation: CASSTSTGTYEQYF.

This clone has only one observation. The chain joins TRBV4-2 to TRBJ1-2; the match to TRBD1 covers 9 bases. The CDR3 loop spans 13 amino acids. V lost 1 base to trimming and J lost 7 bases; unmatched junction nucleotides: 1. Germline assignment: CDR1 LGHNA and CDR2 YNFKEQ. CDR3 region: CASSQGQGGGYTF. CDR3 DNA: TGTGCCAGCAGCCAAGGACAGGGGGGTGGCTACACCTTC.

Of note for this clone: Other DNA variants within this sample encode the same CDR3. This chain uses TRBV2 with TRBJ1-2, with D unresolved. CDR1 and CDR2 (germline): SNHLY, FYNNEI. This CDR3 is built from 14 residues. V dropped 4 bases and J dropped 0 bases, with 9 bases sitting between them. CDR3 region: CASSGAGTNYGYTF. CDR3 DNA: TGTGCCAGCAGTGGGGCCGGAACTAACTATGGCTACACCTTC.

The chain combines TRBV29-1 with TRBJ1-1; no firm D call. The length of the CDR3 is 12 residues. Germline V gene data show CDR1 as SQVTM and CDR2 as ANQGSEA. V dropped 4 bases and J dropped 1 base, with 7 bases sitting between them. The CDR3 DNA follows: TGCAGCGTTGGCTGGACGAACACTGAAGCTTTCTTT. It is translated as CSVGWTNTEAFF.

V usage is TRBV6-5 and J usage is TRBJ1-2; D remains unclear. CDR1 and CDR2 from the germline V gene are MNHEY and SVGAGI. V was pared by 4 bases and J by 4 bases, with 13 bases between. The CDR3 is 14 amino acids. CDR3 DNA: TGTGCCAGCAGTTCCCCTGCTAGGCGCTATGGCTACACCTTC. Encoded protein: CASSSPARRYGYTF.

This chain uses TRBV9 with TRBJ1-1, with 9 bases identical to TRBD1. The V and J ends lost 3 bases and 0 bases, in that order; junction bases with no gene match: 6. The length of the CDR3 is 16 residues. From germline, CDR1 is SGDLS and CDR2 YYNGEE. CDR3 protein: CASSAGQGPMNTEAFF. The CDR3 DNA reads TGTGCCAGCAGCGCGGGACAGGGACCGATGAACACTGAAGCTTTCTTT.

The chain recombines TRBV19 with TRBJ2-3, with 10 positions matching TRBD2. Germline CDR1 and CDR2: LNHDA and SQIVND (reference sequence). The CDR3 totals 15 residues. V shed 1 base, J shed 6 bases, and the junction held 4 bases outside the gene matches. The CDR3 DNA sequence: TGTGCCAGTAGTATAGGGGCTAGCGGGAGCGATACGCAGTATTTT. This translates into CASSIGASGSDTQYF.